This TCR beta chain was identified during a study of OX40 agonist ivuxolimab in advanced cancers. Study overall: An agonistic human IgG2 monoclonal antibody against OX40 (CD134) was given. Head and neck, renal cell, melanoma or hepatocellular carcinoma were the cancers that dose-escalation patients had. The eligibility criteria allowed prior anti-PD-1, anti-PD-L1 or anti-CTLA-4 therapy, and under 50% had some.

Some clones are missing from TCRdb's copy, which holds only in-frame ones; the method was immunoSEQ multiplex PCR. The sample lists 100,000 to 150,000 clones; less than 95% were seen once. Concerning this clone: Its specificity is not known.

Study observations and caveats: On average, a greater number of expanded clones characterised CD8+ T cells relative to CD4+.

CDR1 and CDR2 (germline): SNHLY, FYNNEI. This CDR3 is 12 amino acids long. Trimming removed 5 bases from V and 6 bases from J, with 10 bases in between. This chain joins TRBV2 and TRBJ2-5, with D possibly TRBD2 on 5 matching bases. The sequence was obtained from an adult with an advanced solid tumor such as melanoma, head and neck, liver or kidney cancer. Source: CD4+ or CD8+ T cells sorted from blood, taken in a trial of the OX40 agonist ivuxolimab. DNA of the CDR3: TGTGCCAGCAGTTCTAGGGAGAAGACCCAGTACTTC. Amino acid sequence: CASSSREKTQYF.